The 18 T cell receptor beta chains below all came from one sample that was sequenced in a study of blood T cell repertoires in COVID-19. Method: immunoSEQ multiplex PCR; TCRdb's copy keeps in-frame clones and lacks some. The sample lists around 300,000 clones, 83% occurring once. The sequenced sample consisted of peripheral blood. These receptors came from a woman between 50 and 59 years old who had recovered from COVID-19.

The chain has TRBV18 and TRBJ1-1; TRBD1 might be the D (5 bases). The CDR3 covers 16 residues. Between the trimmed V and J ends, which lost 2 bases and 6 bases, there was a span of 19 bases. Germline V gene sequence: CDR1 KGHSH, CDR2 LQKENI. CDR3: CASSPNGGVGGPEAFF. The CDR3 DNA follows: TGTGCCAGCTCACCAAATGGGGGGGTGGGAGGCCCTGAAGCTTTCTTT.

The V gene is TRBV19, the J gene TRBJ1-1; TRBD1 might be the D (6 bases). V lost 5 bases and J lost 0, with 13 bases in between. Looked up from germline, CDR1 is LNHDA and CDR2 is SQIVND (reference sequence). The CDR3 consists of 15 residues. In nucleotides, the CDR3 is TGTGCCAGTAGTCCGCAGACAGGCATGAACACTGAAGCTTTCTTT. This encodes CASSPQTGMNTEAFF.

This clone was counted once. The chain carries TRBV6-4 and TRBJ2-6, with unresolved D. This CDR3 is built from 17 residues. Per the germline V gene, CDR1 is MRHNA and CDR2 is SNTAGT. Deletions cut 3 bases from V and 0 bases from J, with 12 bases between. The CDR3 protein is CASSESVSLSGANVLTF. CDR3 coding DNA: TGTGCCAGCAGTGAATCGGTGTCTCTCTCTGGGGCCAACGTCCTGACTTTC.

The chain uses TRBV5-1 and TRBJ2-1, with a weak D call TRBD2 (6 bases). The CDR3 length is 13 residues. V lost 7 bases to trimming and J lost 5 bases, with 13 bases between them. CDR1 and CDR2 (germline): SGHRS, YFSETQ. The CDR3: CASLGGVHNEQFF. The CDR3 coding sequence is TGCGCCAGCCTCGGGGGAGTCCACAATGAGCAGTTCTTC.

The chain's CDR3 is CASSLAGTGGEKLFF. The CDR3 DNA reads as TGTGCCAGCAGCTTAGCCGGGACAGGAGGTGAAAAACTGTTTTTT. This chain links TRBV7-2 with TRBJ1-4; 8 bases fit TRBD1. Germline-derived CDR1 and CDR2 are SGHTA and FQGNSA. V shed 0 bases, J shed 7 bases, and the junction held 4 bases outside the gene matches. The CDR3 runs to 15 residues.

This clone occurred once. The chain links TRBV27 to TRBJ2-2, with TRBD2 matching over 7 bases. The CDR3 consists of 16 residues. CDR1 and CDR2 from the germline V gene are MNHEY and SMNVEV (reference sequence). The V segment lost 3 bases and the J segment 0 bases; nucleotides outside the gene matches: 4. The CDR3, as DNA: TGTGCCAGCAGTTTGTACAGCGGGGCGAACACCGGGGAGCTGTTTTTT. Translating gives CASSLYSGANTGELFF.

The J gene is TRBJ2-4, the V gene TRBV2; TRBD1 matches 9 bases. The CDR3 runs to 15 residues. V trimming: 0 bases; J trimming: 7 bases; junction bases outside the gene matches: 4. Germline V gives CDR1 SNHLY, CDR2 FYNNEI. DNA of the CDR3: TGTGCCAGCAGTGAAGCCGGGACAGGGCGGAACATTCAGTACTTC. It is translated as CASSEAGTGRNIQYF.

The chain combines TRBV10-3 with TRBJ1-2; TRBD1 matches at 7 bases. Per the germline V gene, CDR1 is ENHRY and CDR2 is SYGVKD. Trimming took 2 bases from V and 5 from J; bases not matched to a gene: 5. The CDR3 is 14 amino acids. CDR3 DNA sequence: TGTGCCATCAGTGAGGGGGACAGCAGATATGGCTACACCTTC. It encodes CAISEGDSRYGYTF.

The CDR3 region is CASSSRQDYGYTF. The CDR3 nucleotides read TGTGCCAGCAGCTCCCGACAGGACTATGGCTACACCTTC. The rearrangement joins TRBV7-8 to TRBJ1-2; a weak D match, TRBD1 (6 bases). The germline V gene encodes CDR1 SGHVS and CDR2 FQNEAQ. With 4 bases removed from V and 3 bases from J, the gap between germline ends came to 9 bases. This CDR3 has 13 residues.

The chain couples TRBV5-1 to TRBJ2-3, with D perhaps TRBD1 (5 bases). This CDR3 comprises 14 residues. CDR1 SGHRS and CDR2 YFSETQ come from the germline V gene. V was clipped by 4 bases and J by 2 bases, with 11 bases between them. Here the CDR3 reads CASSIGQPTDTQYF. In DNA, the CDR3 is TGCGCCAGCAGCATCGGACAACCCACAGATACGCAGTATTTT.

The rearrangement joins TRBV7-2 to TRBJ1-1; D not certain. Deletions cut 1 base from V and 5 bases from J, with 11 bases between. The CDR3 loop spans 14 amino acids. CDR1 and CDR2 from the germline V gene are SGHTA and FQGNSA. The CDR3 DNA is TGTGCCAGCAGCTTAGTACTGGGCGGGACTGAAGCTTTCTTT. This gives the protein CASSLVLGGTEAFF.

The J gene is TRBJ2-4, the V gene TRBV6-2 or TRBV6-3; 9 nucleotides agree with TRBD1. The CDR3 sequence is 16 residues long. J lost 1 base, V lost 5 bases, and 6 bases had no gene match. Germline CDR1 and CDR2: MNHEY and SVGEGT. CDR3 bases: TGTGCCAGCAGTGCAGACAGGGGGGCGGCCAAAAACATTCAGTACTTC. Translation: CASSADRGAAKNIQYF.

V and J are TRBV9 and TRBJ2-6, with 10 bases lining up with TRBD2. V lost 4 bases to trimming and J lost 1 base; unmatched junction nucleotides: 11. Germline CDR1 is SGDLS and CDR2 is YYNGEE. The CDR3 loop spans 19 amino acids. CDR3 loop: CASSREMYSGGSGANVLTF. The CDR3 region has the DNA TGTGCCAGCAGCCGCGAGATGTATAGCGGGGGGTCTGGGGCCAACGTCCTGACTTTC.

In regard to this clone: Distinct nucleotide sequences in the sample also encode this CDR3. The V gene is TRBV7-2, the J gene TRBJ1-5; D gene ambiguous. The length of the CDR3 is 14 residues. Trimming took 3 bases from V and 4 from J, leaving 10 bases between them. Germline CDR1 reads SGHTA; CDR2 reads FQGNSA. CDR3 residues: CASSLETGNQPQHF. For the CDR3, the DNA is TGTGCCAGCAGCTTGGAAACGGGGAATCAGCCCCAGCATTTT.

J is TRBJ2-3 and V is TRBV28; 10 nucleotides align to TRBD1. CDR3 length: 16 amino acids. The trim removed 2 bases at V and 4 bases at J, leaving 6 bases unmatched. CDR1 and CDR2 (germline): MDHEN, SYDVKM. The CDR3, as DNA: TGTGCCAGCAGTTTACCCGGACAGGGGGGGGCAGATACGCAGTATTTT. This sequence encodes CASSLPGQGGADTQYF.

This clone was counted a single time. J is TRBJ2-7 and V is TRBV2; perhaps TRBD1 as D (5 bases). The CDR3 runs to 14 residues. From germline, CDR1 is SNHLY and CDR2 FYNNEI. V was trimmed by 1 base and J by 3 bases, leaving 10 bases between them. CDR3: CASSEGQGLYEQYF. CDR3 coding DNA: TGTGCCAGCAGTGAAGGCCAGGGTCTCTACGAGCAGTACTTC.

The chain employs TRBV6-5 and TRBJ2-7; D is perhaps TRBD2 (7 bases). Per germline, CDR1 MNHEY and CDR2 SVGAGI. The CDR3 sequence is 13 residues long. Deletions cut 6 bases from V and 4 bases from J, with 13 bases between. DNA of the CDR3: TGTGCCAGCAGGATAGGGGGGGTGTACGAGCAGTACTTC. It codes for CASRIGGVYEQYF.

The chain links TRBV7-9 to TRBJ1-5; TRBD1 agrees at 9 bases. This CDR3 is built from 14 residues. Germline V gene sequence: CDR1 SEHNR, CDR2 FQNEAQ (reference sequence). Trimming removed 5 bases from V and 5 bases from J; junction bases left unmatched: 4. The CDR3 reads CASSPTGGHQPQHF. CDR3 bases: TGTGCCAGCAGCCCGACAGGGGGTCATCAGCCCCAGCATTTT.